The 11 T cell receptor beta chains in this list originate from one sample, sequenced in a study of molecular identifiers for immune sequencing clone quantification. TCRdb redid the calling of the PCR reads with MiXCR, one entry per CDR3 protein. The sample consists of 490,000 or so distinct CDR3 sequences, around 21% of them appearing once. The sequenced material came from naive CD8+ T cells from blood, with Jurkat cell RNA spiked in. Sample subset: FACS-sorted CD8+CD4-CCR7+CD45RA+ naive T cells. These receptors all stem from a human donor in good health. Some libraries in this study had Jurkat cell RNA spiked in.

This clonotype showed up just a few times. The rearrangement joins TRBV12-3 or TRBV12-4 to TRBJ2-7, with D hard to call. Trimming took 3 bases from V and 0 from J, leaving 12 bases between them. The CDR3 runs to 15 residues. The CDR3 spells CASSFETAASYEQYF. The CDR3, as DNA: TGTGCCAGCAGTTTTGAGACTGCGGCCTCCTACGAGCAGTACTTC.

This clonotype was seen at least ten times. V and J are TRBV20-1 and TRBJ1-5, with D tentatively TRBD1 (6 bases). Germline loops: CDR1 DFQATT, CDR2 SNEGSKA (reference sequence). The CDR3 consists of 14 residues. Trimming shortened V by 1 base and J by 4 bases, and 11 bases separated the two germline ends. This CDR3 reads CSARGGRGNQPQHF. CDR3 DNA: TGCAGTGCTAGAGGCGGCAGGGGAAATCAGCCCCAGCATTTT.

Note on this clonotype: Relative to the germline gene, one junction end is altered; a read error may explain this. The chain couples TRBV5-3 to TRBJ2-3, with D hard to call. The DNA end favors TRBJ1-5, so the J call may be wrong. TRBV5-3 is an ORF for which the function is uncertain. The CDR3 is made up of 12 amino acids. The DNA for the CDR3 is TGTGCCAGCAGCTTGGAGGTGGATACGCAGCATTTT. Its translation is CASSLEVDTQHF.

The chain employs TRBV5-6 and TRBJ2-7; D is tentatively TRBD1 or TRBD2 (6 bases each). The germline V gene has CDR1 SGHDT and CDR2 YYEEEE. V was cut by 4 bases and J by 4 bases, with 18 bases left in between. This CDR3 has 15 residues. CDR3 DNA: TGTGCCAGCAGCGCGGGACATCCCGCGGTATACGAGCAGTACTTC. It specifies CASSAGHPAVYEQYF.

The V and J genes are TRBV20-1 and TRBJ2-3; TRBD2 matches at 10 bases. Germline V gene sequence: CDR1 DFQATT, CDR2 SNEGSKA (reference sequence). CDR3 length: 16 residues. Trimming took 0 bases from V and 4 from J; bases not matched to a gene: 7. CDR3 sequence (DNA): TGCAGTGCTAGAGATCTAGCGGGAGACCCCGCAGATACGCAGTATTTT. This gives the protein CSARDLAGDPADTQYF.

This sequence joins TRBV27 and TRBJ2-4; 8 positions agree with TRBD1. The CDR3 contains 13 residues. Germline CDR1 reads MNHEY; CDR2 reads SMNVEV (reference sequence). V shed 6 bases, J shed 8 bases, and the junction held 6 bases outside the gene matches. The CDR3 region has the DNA TGTGCCAGCAGCCCACAGGGGGTCGACATTCAGTACTTC. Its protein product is CASSPQGVDIQYF.

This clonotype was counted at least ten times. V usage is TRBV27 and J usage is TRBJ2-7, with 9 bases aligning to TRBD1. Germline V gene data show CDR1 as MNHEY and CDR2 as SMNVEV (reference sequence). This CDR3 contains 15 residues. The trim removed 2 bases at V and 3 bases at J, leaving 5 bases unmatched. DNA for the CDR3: TGTGCCAGCAGTTTACCGGGACAGGGAATCTACGAGCAGTACTTC. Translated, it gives CASSLPGQGIYEQYF.

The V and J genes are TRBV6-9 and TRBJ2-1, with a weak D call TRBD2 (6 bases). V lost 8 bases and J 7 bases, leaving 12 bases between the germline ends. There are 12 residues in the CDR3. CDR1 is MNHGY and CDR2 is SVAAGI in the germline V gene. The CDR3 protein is CASGRRGNEQFF. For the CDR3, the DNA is TGTGCCAGCGGGAGACGGGGGAATGAGCAGTTCTTC.

In DNA form, the CDR3 reads TGTGCCAGCAGCTGGACTAGCGGGAGTTTGTACGAGCAGTACTTC. This gives the protein CASSWTSGSLYEQYF. The rearrangement links TRBV7-2 to TRBJ2-7; 13 bases align to TRBD2. The V segment lost 4 bases and the J segment 4 bases; nucleotides outside the gene matches: 4. Germline V gives CDR1 SGHTA, CDR2 FQGNSA. The CDR3 has 15 amino acids.

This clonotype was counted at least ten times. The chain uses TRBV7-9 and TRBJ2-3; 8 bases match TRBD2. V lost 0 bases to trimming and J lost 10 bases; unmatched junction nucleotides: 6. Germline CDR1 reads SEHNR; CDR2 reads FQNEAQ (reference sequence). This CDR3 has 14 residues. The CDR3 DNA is TGTGCCAGCAGCTTAGCGGCGGGAGGTGCCCCGCAGTATTTT. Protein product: CASSLAAGGAPQYF.

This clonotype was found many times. CDR3 bases: TGTGCCAGCAGCCCGCCCGACAGACCCTACGAGCAGTACTTC. Translated, it gives CASSPPDRPYEQYF. This chain links TRBV7-9 with TRBJ2-7; a weak D match, TRBD1 (5 bases). The V gene's germline CDR1 is SEHNR and CDR2 FQNEAQ (reference sequence). This CDR3 is built from 14 residues. Trimming shortened V by 5 bases and J by 2 bases, and 13 bases separated the two germline ends. Drawing the rest from reference TRBV7-9 and TRBJ2-7, the complete variable domain is DTGVSQNPRHKITKRGQNVTFRCDPISEHNRLYWYRQTLGQGPEFLTYFQNEAQLEKSRLLSDRFSAERPKGSFSTLEIQRTEQGDSAMYLCASSPPDRPYEQYFGPGTRLTVT.